The source of this TCR beta chain is a study of blood T cell repertoires in COVID-19. As originally analysed: Reference gene primers were amplified, and this amplification served to estimate nucleated cell counts. Assay: immunoSEQ multiplex PCR; the TCRdb copy retains only in-frame clones and omits some. The DNA was the basis for D and trimming; V, J and clone size are from that table. The table records about 160,000 clones, around nine tenths of them present only once. Seattle patients were enrolled while actively infected and followed longitudinally. Germline assignment: CDR1 MGHDK and CDR2 SYGVNS. J gave up 0 bases and V 3 bases, and 3 bases lay outside the gene matches. The CDR3 runs to 15 residues.

Sequences were obtained from peripheral blood. The receptor's source is a woman in her sixties or seventies with COVID-19, enrolled during active disease. This sequence joins TRBV25-1 and TRBJ2-7; TRBD1 agrees at 9 bases. CDR3 protein: CASSDDRGFSYEQYF. As DNA, the CDR3 is TGTGCCAGCAGTGACGACAGGGGGTTCTCCTACGAGCAGTACTTC.